This T cell receptor beta chain was retrieved from a study of follicular helper T cells after annual influenza vaccination (dated by TCRdb to the late 2010s). Concerning the study at large: After each seasonal influenza vaccination, blood was collected on days 0, 7 and 28. One week after vaccination, a second recruited cohort of eleven to twelve subjects (Table S1) displayed a similar ICOS+CD38+ cTfh response. To study recall of cTfh clones, some subjects were followed through successive annual vaccinations in the 2013-2014, 2014-2015 and 2015-2016 seasons. Samples from 2013-2014 were cryopreserved, whereas samples from about 2015 were processed immediately after collection. Multi-year samples were obtained from about 6 subjects, with two vaccination seasons covered for four subjects and three seasons covered for two subjects.

In the case of this clone: Its specific antigen is unknown. Base quality data are lacking; no much larger clone is found one base away.

Per the publication, the time point label means: 2014-2015 season, pre-vaccination. Adults received seasonal inactivated influenza vaccine (Fluvarix), and TCRB sequencing tracked sorted blood CD4 subsets before and after vaccination. To be eligible, subjects had to live in the community and must not have received influenza vaccine in the previous 6 months. Subjects were excluded for influenza vaccine contraindications, substance abuse, HIV/AIDS, active malignancy, immunomodulatory medication, or active illness such as respiratory infection. Between roughly 35 and 110 mL of blood was sampled per time point. Circulating Tfh were defined as non-naive CD4+CXCR5+PD-1+ cells and sorted into ICOS+CD38+ and ICOS-CD38- fractions. Either Ficoll-Paque PLUS or SepMate separation was used to isolate PBMC. Cell subsets were sorted from PBMC on a BD FACS Aria before DNA extraction. What the authors observed across the whole study: ICOS+CD38+ cTfh clonality correlated with the frequency of that population, and its change correlated with the change in circulating plasmablast frequency. With successive annual vaccinations, a recurrent oligoclonal ICOS+CD38+ cTfh response was recalled, and this response contained tetramer and AIM influenza-specific clonotypes. Productive TCRB sequences were recovered from only about 8.5-22% of analyzed cells, so rare clonotypes could not be sampled. Day 7 ICOS+CD38+ clones were most often found later in ICOS-CD38- cTfh, suggesting that subset may serve as a memory reservoir.

The library was produced with the immunoSEQ multiplex PCR assay. Adaptive Biotechnologies carried out TCRB amplification, library preparation, sequencing and preliminary bioinformatics at Survey level resolution. TCRB sequencing used multiplex PCR amplification of genomic DNA from sorted cTfh populations. The original pipeline was this. Clonality was computed in R as 1 minus normalized Shannon entropy; the Gini index was calculated with the R package ineq. The overlap score was defined as the summed counts of shared sequences divided by the total counts of all sequences in both compared samples. Significance of shared clonotypes was assessed by Fisher's exact test, with a theoretical repertoire of 10^7 TCRB sequences assumed. In its TCRdb copy, this immuneACCESS table keeps in-frame sequences only and misses some clones. Where compared with another copy, unresolved V genes explain less than half of these, and the others have no known cause. D and trimming were read from the DNA, whereas the V and J calls and clone size are those reported in that table. Present in this sample are 27,000 or so clones, 65% to 85% of which were seen just once. The ten largest clones add up to approximately 1.3% of the sample.

V is pruned by 7 bases and J by 9 bases, leaving 10 bases of the junction without a gene match. The CDR3 covers 13 residues, taking in both the cysteine and the phenylalanine. Just the 39-base CDR3 DNA is kept, in frame starting at base 1. The chain employs TRBV23-1 and TRBJ2-7; the central 9 bases match TRBD2. TRBV23-1 is an open reading frame, and its role is uncertain. This material consisted of CXCR5+ CD38- circulating T follicular helper cells from blood, taken on the day of influenza vaccination. In light of the paper, this sample's cell subset or site label describes: circulating Tfh, non-naive CD4+CXCR5+PD-1+ (ICOS+CD38+ or ICOS-CD38-). This clonotype originated in an adult who received the influenza vaccine. The nucleotides read TGCGCCAGCACCCGCGGGGGGGCGACCGCGCAGTACTTC. Its protein product is CASTRGGATAQYF.